A selection of T cell receptor beta chains follows, all from one sample in a study of blood T cells in healthy people across ages. Each CDR3 protein is one row after TCRdb ran MiXCR on the 5' RACE reads. The data show 1.5 million to 1.9 million distinct CDR3 sequences, approximately 39% seen once. The sequenced sample was blood. The receptors originated from a woman aged 18 to 35 in good health. CDR3s include the opening cysteine and the closing phenylalanine or tryptophan.

TRBJ2-7	TRBV20-1	CSASDDRRYEQYF
TRBJ2-1	TRBV29-1	CSSARLAGMDNEQFF
TRBJ2-5	TRBV20-1	CSARELASGMVAETQYF
TRBJ2-5	TRBV7-9	CASTNRVGGEETQYF
TRBJ1-1	TRBV20-1	CSARPRDRVDTEAFF
TRBJ2-1	TRBV29-1	CSVDRPGGARFF
TRBJ1-3	TRBV4-2	CASSRTLLGSGNTIYF
TRBJ1-1	TRBV12-3/TRBV12-4	CASSRARVRDRATEAFF
TRBJ1-6	TRBV4-1	CASSQGGYTYNSPLHF
TRBJ2-3	TRBV20-1	CSAIKTTSTDTQYF
TRBJ2-1	TRBV11-2	CAGSLVLGNEQFF
TRBJ2-1	TRBV14	CASSHGSFNEQFF
TRBJ2-1	TRBV18	CASSGGSGTSYNEQFF
TRBJ2-3	TRBV6-6	CASSYGPLGTQYF
TRBJ2-4	TRBV12-3/TRBV12-4	CASSLGRTGHKNIQYF
TRBJ2-7	TRBV4-1	CASSQEVNRKVYEQYF
TRBJ2-1	TRBV27	CASSLFSLREQFF
TRBJ2-7	TRBV4-1	CASSHVGGSSYEQYF
TRBJ2-7	TRBV20-1	CSARGASGAYEQYF
TRBJ2-3	TRBV4-3	CASSLSRWDGAKTDTQYF
TRBJ2-3	TRBV4-1	CASRSRIITDTQYF
.	TRBV30	CAWSVLGTGGSLAEQYF
.	TRBV12-3/TRBV12-4	CASIPSVGEVYEQYF
TRBJ2-1	TRBV4-3	CASSQGQGNLAALDNEQFF
TRBJ2-3	TRBV4-3	CASSQGGFGTDTQYF
TRBJ1-2	TRBV6-1	CATQPGGSYGYTF
TRBJ2-3	TRBV6-2/TRBV6-3	CASSDSAVADTQYF
TRBJ2-1	TRBV7-2	CASSFGPLNEKFF
TRBJ2-5	TRBV10-3	CAISRQGETQYF
TRBJ2-1	TRBV5-1	CASSSVAGVWNEQFF
TRBJ2-3	TRBV28	CASSSGLAGGLTDTQYF
TRBJ1-2	TRBV6-5	CASSYRTGGGVEGYTF
TRBJ1-2	TRBV6-6	CASSDVGPNGYTF
TRBJ1-2	TRBV7-9	CASSLGTLESYGYTF
TRBJ2-4	TRBV7-2	CASSPDGGAKNIQYF
TRBJ2-3	TRBV9	CASSVGTSGRLTDTQYF
TRBJ1-2	TRBV29-1	CSVTGFANYGYTF
TRBJ2-1	TRBV7-9	CASSLANQYNEQFF
TRBJ2-1	TRBV9	CASSGILQGNEQFF
TRBJ1-1	TRBV6-5	CASRVTSGGLEAFF
TRBJ1-2	TRBV7-2	CASSLGSRLHGYTF
TRBJ2-1	TRBV27	CASSPSPHLYEQFF
TRBJ1-2	TRBV29-1	CSVARTNYGYTF
TRBJ2-5	TRBV7-9	CASSPKGRPQYF